This section outlines one TCR beta chain sequence together with its context. The data are from a study of cytomegalovirus exposure and HLA in healthy donors. CDR1 MGHRA and CDR2 YSYEKL come from the germline V gene. The CDR3 sequence is 14 residues long. The junction had 5 bases not matched to a gene; V was cut back by 0 bases and J by 10 bases. The primer mix had 60 Vbeta and 13 Jbeta primers. Data came from immunoSEQ multiplex PCR; TCRdb stores just in-frame clones and leaves some out. The data contain 150,000 to 200,000 clones, more than 75% of them seen just once; the ten biggest clones take up 5.5% to 7%.

The receptor comes from a woman in her forties or fifties in good health and CMV-seropositive. The sample consisted of PBMCs. This chain uses TRBV4-1 with TRBJ1-4; 7 bases agree with TRBD1. This CDR3 is CASSQDQGDGKLFF. Written as DNA, the CDR3 is TGCGCCAGCAGCCAAGACCAGGGGGACGGAAAACTGTTTTTT.